This TCR beta chain was identified during a study of radiation and T cells in renal cell carcinoma. Study summary: Nephrectomy followed 15 Gy stereotactic body radiation by 4 weeks.

Time point noted: baseline pretreatment blood. Indicated treatment: 15 Gy SBRT to primary tumor, nephrectomy 4 weeks later. The tumor was a clear cell renal cell carcinoma. Study-level points and caveats: Without pretreatment biopsies, baseline tumor clonotype presence was undetermined. From baseline, blood top tumor clonotypes peaked at 2 weeks post-radiation.

Notes on this clone: Its antigen is still unknown.

Measured with immunoSEQ multiplex PCR; TCRdb has only the in-frame clones, and not every one. Of some 100,000 clones in the sample, 82% are singletons; the top ten hold less than 7%. Per the germline V gene, CDR1 is MNHEY and CDR2 is SVGAGI. The trim removed 8 bases at V and 3 bases at J, leaving 5 bases unmatched. This CDR3 has 14 amino acids. This clonotype was obtained from a man aged 60 to 75 with renal cell carcinoma. The genes are TRBV6-5 and TRBJ1-5, with 9 bases lining up with TRBD1. Here the sequenced sample was blood, taken from a patient whose treatment included radiotherapy and nephrectomy. The CDR3, as DNA: TGTGCCAGCTCCCGGGACAGGGTCAATCAGCCCCAGCATTTT. Its protein is CASSRDRVNQPQHF.